A single sample gave rise to the 27 T cell receptor beta chains below, sequenced in a study of siplizumab effects on memory and regulatory T cells. The method was immunoSEQ multiplex PCR; TCRdb's version includes in-frame clones alone and lacks a portion of them. The data show some 97,000 clones, with approximately 94% seen just once and 1% to 1.5% held by the top ten. Sequences were obtained from non-Treg CD4+ T cells sorted from blood. The receptor source for this set is a human donor in good health.

V is TRBV29-1 and J is TRBJ1-2; 9 bases map to TRBD1. Germline values: CDR1 SQVTM, CDR2 ANQGSEA. This CDR3 has 11 residues. Trimming took 7 bases from V and 8 from J; bases not matched to a gene: 5. The CDR3 reads CSEGTGNGYTF. CDR3 DNA sequence: TGCAGCGAAGGGACAGGGAACGGCTACACCTTC.

The V and J genes are TRBV7-8 and TRBJ2-7; 7 bases agree with TRBD2. There are 17 residues in the CDR3. The germline V gene has CDR1 SGHVS and CDR2 FQNEAQ. After removal of 5 bases from V and 2 bases from J, the junction contained 15 bases not matched to a gene. The CDR3 region is CASSHKEPTSVTYEQYF. CDR3 coding DNA: TGTGCCAGCAGCCACAAGGAACCAACTAGCGTAACCTACGAGCAGTACTTC.

V is TRBV30 and J is TRBJ1-4; D ambiguous. This CDR3 has 12 amino acids. V was clipped by 5 bases and J by 2 bases, with 6 bases between them. CDR1 and CDR2 (germline): GTSNPN, SVGIG (reference sequence). The chain's CDR3 is CAWGSTNEKLFF. CDR3 nucleotides: TGTGCCTGGGGGAGCACTAATGAAAAACTGTTTTTT.

V usage is TRBV19 and J usage is TRBJ1-3; no reliable D call. The germline gives CDR1 LNHDA, CDR2 SQIVND (reference sequence). The V end lost 5 bases, the J end lost 0 bases, and 23 bases lay between the germline ends. The CDR3 sequence is 19 residues long. The DNA of the CDR3 is TGTGCCAGTAGTCGGCCCCCCGGTAGGCCCAGCGACTCTGGAAACACCATATATTTT. Protein sequence: CASSRPPGRPSDSGNTIYF.

The rearrangement links TRBV19 to TRBJ1-4; unclear D gene. The germline V gene encodes CDR1 LNHDA and CDR2 SQIVND (reference sequence). The CDR3 totals 14 residues. Between the trimmed V and J ends, which lost 8 bases and 6 bases, there was a span of 16 bases. The CDR3 coding sequence is TGTGCCAGTTCATACACCCCAAGGGATGAAAAACTGTTTTTT. The encoded protein is CASSYTPRDEKLFF.

The gene calls are TRBV18 and TRBJ1-5, with D unclear. Germline assignment: CDR1 KGHSH and CDR2 LQKENI. V dropped 1 base and J dropped 0 bases, with 4 bases sitting between them. CDR3 length: 14 residues. This CDR3 reads CASSPRPSNQPQHF. The CDR3 nucleotides are TGTGCCAGCTCACCACGGCCTAGCAATCAGCCCCAGCATTTT.

This sequence joins TRBV5-4 and TRBJ1-2, with D unclear. Germline CDR1 and CDR2: SGHNT and YYREEE (reference sequence). The CDR3 runs to 14 residues. Trimming removed 0 bases from V and 7 bases from J, with 13 bases in between. The DNA for the CDR3 is TGTGCCAGCAGCTTGGACGGTGGGGTTATTGGCTACACCTTC. This codes for CASSLDGGVIGYTF.

This clone appeared once. CDR3 DNA: TGTGCCAGCAGTTACGGGACAGTCAATCAGCCCCAGCATTTT. Translated, it gives CASSYGTVNQPQHF. The chain is built from TRBV6-6 and TRBJ1-5; 7 positions match TRBD1. V gave up 2 bases and J gave up 3 bases; unmatched junction bases: 1. The CDR3 covers 14 residues. Germline CDR1 is MNHNY and CDR2 is SVGAGI (reference sequence).

J is TRBJ2-1 and V is TRBV28; a weak D match, TRBD2 (5 bases). Trimming pared 4 bases from V and 6 bases from J, leaving 25 bases between. Germline CDR1 MDHEN, CDR2 SYDVKM. CDR3 length equals 18 residues. CDR3 sequence reads: CASSSLPSQAYGGNEQFF. As DNA, the CDR3 is TGTGCCAGCAGTTCCCTCCCTTCGCAGGCCTACGGAGGCAATGAGCAGTTCTTC.

The chain employs TRBV5-1 and TRBJ2-7; 7 bases map to TRBD1. The CDR3 loop spans 14 amino acids. V shed 4 bases and J 2 bases; nucleotides not matched to a gene: 6. CDR1 and CDR2 (germline): SGHRS, YFSETQ. The CDR3 loop reads CASSLGQAAYEQYF. DNA for the CDR3: TGCGCCAGCAGCCTCGGACAGGCCGCCTACGAGCAGTACTTC. Supplemented by reference TRBV5-1 and TRBJ2-7, the full variable domain reads KAGVTQTPRYLIKTRGQQVTLSCSPISGHRSVSWYQQTPGQGLQFLFEYFSETQRNKGNFPGRFSGRQFSNSRSEMNVSTLELGDSALYLCASSLGQAAYEQYFGPGTRLTVT.

The rearrangement uses TRBV18 and TRBJ2-5; 8 bases agree with TRBD1. This CDR3 comprises 14 residues. Per germline, CDR1 KGHSH and CDR2 LQKENI. Losses at the gene ends were 4 bases for V and 3 bases for J; bases not matched to a gene: 4. This chain's CDR3 is CASSQQGGKETQYF. Here the CDR3 DNA reads TGTGCCAGCTCACAACAGGGGGGCAAAGAGACCCAGTACTTC.

As for this clone: Other DNA sequences within the sample encode an identical CDR3. This chain connects TRBV11-2 to TRBJ1-3; no clear D gene. The CDR3 length is 11 residues. Germline V CDR1 and CDR2: SGHAT, FQNNGV. The V gene lost 5 bases and the J gene lost 7 bases, with 6 bases spanning the gap. The CDR3 spells CASSPGNTIYF. CDR3 coding DNA: TGTGCCAGCAGCCCCGGCAACACCATATATTTT.

The gene calls are TRBV10-3 and TRBJ2-7, with D perhaps TRBD1 (5 bases). V was pared by 1 base and J by 7 bases, with 8 bases between. CDR3 size: 12 residues. Germline V gives CDR1 ENHRY, CDR2 SYGVKD. The CDR3 DNA reads TGTGCCATCAGTGAGTTGACAGAAGAGCAGTACTTC. Translation gives CAISELTEEQYF.

CDR3 loop: CASSAGPGRSDTQYF. CDR3 coding DNA: TGTGCCAGCAGCGCGGGGCCCGGCCGGTCGGATACGCAGTATTTT. V and J are TRBV9 and TRBJ2-3, with D perhaps given as TRBD1 or TRBD2 (5 bases each). V was trimmed by 3 bases and J by 6 bases, leaving 17 bases between them. The V gene's germline CDR1 is SGDLS and CDR2 YYNGEE. This CDR3 has 15 residues.

This chain uses TRBV19 with TRBJ2-5, with TRBD2 identical over 11 bases. Germline V gene lookup returns CDR1 LNHDA and CDR2 SQIVND (reference sequence). This CDR3 has 18 amino acids. J lost 2 bases, V lost 5 bases, and 13 bases had no gene match. CDR3 sequence reads: CASSSRQGTSGLQETQYF. CDR3 sequence (DNA): TGTGCCAGTAGTTCCCGACAGGGGACTAGCGGTTTACAAGAGACCCAGTACTTC.

The genes are TRBV12-5 and TRBJ2-1, with D tentatively TRBD2 (5 bases). The V end was cut by 3 bases, the J end by 5 bases, with 26 bases between. CDR1 is LGHNT, CDR2 FRNRAP, per germline. The CDR3 is 19 residues long. For the CDR3, the DNA is TGTGCTAGTGGTTTCAGTGAAAAGCGGTCGGCCGTTCCGGACAATGAGCAGTTCTTC. Translation: CASGFSEKRSAVPDNEQFF.

This clone appeared once. The genes are TRBV10-1 and TRBJ2-7; TRBD2 agrees at 8 bases. With 4 bases clipped from V and 11 bases from J, the junction kept 10 bases outside the gene matches. From germline, CDR1 is WNHNN and CDR2 SYGVQD (reference sequence). CDR3 size: 13 residues. The CDR3 nucleotides are TGCGCCAGCAGTGTAACTAGCGGCGATAGAAAGTACTTC. It encodes CASSVTSGDRKYF.

This clone was seen a single time. The rearrangement joins TRBV27 to TRBJ2-7; no firm D call. Germline-derived CDR1 and CDR2 are MNHEY and SMNVEV (reference sequence). The length of the CDR3 is 14 residues. Trimming removed 2 bases at V and 0 bases at J, with 8 bases between. The CDR3 protein is CASSLSRSSYEQYF. CDR3 sequence (DNA): TGTGCCAGCAGTTTAAGTCGGAGCTCCTACGAGCAGTACTTC.

The chain is built from TRBV6-1 and TRBJ2-5; 10 bases are a match to TRBD1. Germline CDR1 reads MNHNS; CDR2 reads SASEGT. The CDR3 contains 14 residues. The V and J ends lost 6 bases and 5 bases, in that order; junction bases with no gene match: 6. DNA for the CDR3: TGTGCCAGCAGGGAGACAGGGGGCACGGAGACCCAGTACTTC. It is translated as CASRETGGTETQYF.

The DNA for the CDR3 is TGTGCCAGCAGAGACAGTCCCGATTACAATGAGCAGTTCTTC. Translating it yields CASRDSPDYNEQFF. This rearrangement joins TRBV6-6 to TRBJ2-1, with D perhaps matching TRBD1 (5 bases). Germline V lookup: CDR1 MNHNY, CDR2 SVGAGI (reference sequence). V was pared by 6 bases and J by 4 bases, with 13 bases between. This CDR3 spans 14 amino acids.

V is TRBV5-1 and J is TRBJ2-1; 10 bases map to TRBD2. CDR1 and CDR2 from the germline V gene are SGHRS and YFSETQ. V lost 5 bases to trimming and J lost 8 bases; unmatched junction nucleotides: 13. The CDR3 spans 16 residues. The CDR3 region is CASRGGGLAGVHEQFF. The CDR3 nucleotides are TGCGCCAGCAGAGGAGGGGGGCTAGCGGGAGTCCATGAGCAGTTCTTC.

V is TRBV9 and J is TRBJ2-7; 9 bases fit TRBD1. From germline, CDR1 is SGDLS and CDR2 YYNGEE. V trimming: 0 bases; J trimming: 6 bases; junction bases outside the gene matches: 4. This CDR3 contains 14 residues. The CDR3 spells CASSVVGTGREQYF. The CDR3 coding sequence is TGTGCCAGCAGCGTAGTTGGGACAGGGCGCGAGCAGTACTTC. Full variable domain (outside the CDR3, taken from reference TRBV9 and TRBJ2-7): DSGVTQTPKHLITATGQRVTLRCSPRSGDLSVYWYQQSLDQGLQFLIQYYNGEERAKGNILERFSAQQFPDLHSELNLSSLELGDSALYFCASSVVGTGREQYFGPGTRLTVT.

The V and J genes are TRBV12-5 and TRBJ2-3; possibly TRBD1 for D (6 bases). V lost 9 bases, J lost 6 bases, and 19 bases lay in between. CDR3 length: 14 residues. CDR1 is LGHNT and CDR2 is FRNRAP in the germline V gene. The CDR3 loop reads CASGRGHSMDTQYF. In DNA form, the CDR3 reads TGTGCTAGCGGTCGGGGACACAGCATGGATACGCAGTATTTT.

The rearrangement links TRBV19 to TRBJ1-5; TRBD1 agrees at 8 bases. Germline V gene lookup returns CDR1 LNHDA and CDR2 SQIVND (reference sequence). The V and J ends lost 7 bases and 1 base, in that order; junction bases with no gene match: 6. There are 15 residues in the CDR3. Here the CDR3 DNA reads TGTGCCAGTACTCCGGACAGGGCAAGCAATCAGCCCCAGCATTTT. Translated, it gives CASTPDRASNQPQHF.

The chain carries TRBV18 and TRBJ1-2; D not certain. V was pared by 3 bases and J by 0 bases, with 11 bases between. The CDR3 is 15 amino acids. From germline, CDR1 is KGHSH and CDR2 LQKENI. CDR3 in DNA: TGTGCCAGCTCACCCAGGACTGGGGCTAACTATGGCTACACCTTC. It is translated as CASSPRTGANYGYTF.

The V call is TRBV5-6, the J call TRBJ2-7; weak D call: TRBD1 (6 bases). The V and J ends lost 4 bases and 2 bases respectively, with 16 bases between them. This CDR3 region has 15 residues. From germline, CDR1 is SGHDT and CDR2 YYEEEE. For the CDR3, the DNA is TGTGCCAGCAGCCCTACAGGGATTCGCACCTACGAGCAGTACTTC. Amino acids: CASSPTGIRTYEQYF.

The chain's CDR3 is CASSQGTHLLYYEQYF. CDR3 sequence (DNA): TGCGCCAGCAGCCAAGGTACACATTTACTTTACTACGAGCAGTACTTC. The chain couples TRBV4-1 to TRBJ2-7, with D unresolved. Germline CDR1 and CDR2: MGHRA and YSYEKL. The CDR3 is 16 amino acids. V gave up 1 base and J gave up 3 bases, with 16 bases separating them.